These 31 T cell receptor beta chains were all obtained from the same sample, sequenced in a study of response to subunit inactivated influenza vaccine. TCRdb itself ran the RT-PCR reads through MiXCR, one entry per CDR3 protein. The sample yields fewer than 800,000 distinct CDR3 sequences, approximately 15% seen once. The sequenced sample was PBMCs from blood, obtained about 13 days after vaccination. These receptors were obtained from a man aged 50 to 59 who received an inactivated influenza vaccine.

The chain links TRBV6-2 or TRBV6-3 to TRBJ1-5; TRBD1 agrees at 9 bases. The CDR3 loop spans 14 amino acids. Unmatched junction bases numbered 6, after V lost 6 bases and J lost 6 bases. Germline CDR1 is MNHEY and CDR2 is SVGEGT. In DNA form, the CDR3 reads TGTGCCAGCAGCTACAGGGGGCTTGGTCAGCCCCAGCATTTT. It specifies CASSYRGLGQPQHF.

In the case of this clonotype: A read error may produce the germline difference seen at one junction end. The V call is TRBV20-1, the J call TRBJ2-3; 8 bases agree with TRBD1. Germline V CDR1 and CDR2: DFQATT, SNEGSKA (reference sequence). The CDR3 contains 14 residues. The CDR3, as DNA: TGCAGTGCTATTTGGCAGGGCGGGACAGGTACGCAGTATTTT. Its translation is CSAIWQGGTGTQYF.

This clonotype was counted between two and nine times. The genes are TRBV3-1 and TRBJ2-7; 12 bases fit TRBD1. The germline gives CDR1 LGHDT, CDR2 YNNKEL (reference sequence). The CDR3 length is 14 residues. The V and J ends lost 4 bases and 9 bases, in that order; junction bases with no gene match: 7. CDR3 residues: CASSPGQGAVGQYF. CDR3 in DNA: TGTGCCAGCAGCCCGGGACAGGGGGCGGTCGGGCAGTACTTC.

This clonotype was observed a few times. The V call is TRBV6-2 or TRBV6-3, the J call TRBJ2-5; tentatively, D is TRBD1 or TRBD2 (6 bases each). Germline CDR1 MNHEY, CDR2 SVGEGT. The V end lost 5 bases, the J end lost 7 bases, and 17 bases lay between the germline ends. CDR3 length: 14 residues. This chain's CDR3 is CASSEQGLARTQYF. The DNA for the CDR3 is TGTGCCAGCAGTGAACAGGGACTCGCAAGGACCCAGTACTTC.

This clonotype was observed a few times. The V call is TRBV2, the J call TRBJ2-1, with D maybe TRBD2 (5 bases). V gave up 3 bases and J gave up 6 bases, with 15 bases separating them. CDR3 length: 15 residues. Germline-derived CDR1 and CDR2 are SNHLY and FYNNEI. CDR3 region: CASSDSGYLVNEQFF. CDR3 coding DNA: TGTGCCAGCAGTGACTCGGGGTATCTGGTCAATGAGCAGTTCTTC. The full variable domain, its missing parts supplied by reference TRBV2 and TRBJ2-1, is EPEVTQTPSHQVTQMGQEVILRCVPISNHLYFYWYRQILGQKVEFLVSFYNNEISEKSEIFDDQFSVERPDGSNFTLKIRSTKLEDSAMYFCASSDSGYLVNEQFFGPGTRLTVL.

This clonotype was counted between two and nine times. The chain recombines TRBV7-9 with TRBJ2-3; D may match TRBD1 or TRBD2 (6 bases each). The CDR3 spans 16 residues. Between the trimmed V and J ends, which lost 5 bases and 6 bases, there was a span of 21 bases. Germline V CDR1 and CDR2: SEHNR, FQNEAQ (reference sequence). This CDR3 is CASSQGLAEIRDTQYF. CDR3 sequence (DNA): TGTGCCAGCAGCCAGGGGTTAGCGGAGATCCGGGATACGCAGTATTTT.

This chain uses TRBV7-9 with TRBJ2-1; D not certain. V was trimmed by 4 bases and J by 7 bases, leaving 14 bases between them. The CDR3 loop spans 14 amino acids. Germline V gene sequence: CDR1 SEHNR, CDR2 FQNEAQ (reference sequence). The CDR3 is CASSSLLWGNEQFF. DNA of the CDR3: TGTGCCAGCAGCTCCCTTCTTTGGGGTAATGAGCAGTTCTTC.

V and J are TRBV28 and TRBJ1-2; D gene uncertain. Germline-derived CDR1 and CDR2 are MDHEN and SYDVKM. This CDR3 region has 12 residues. Trimming shortened V by 3 bases and J by 7 bases, and 9 bases separated the two germline ends. The CDR3 spells CASSLAYGGYTF. CDR3 DNA: TGTGCCAGCAGTTTGGCTTATGGTGGCTACACCTTC.

This clonotype was counted only a few times. The genes are TRBV7-2 and TRBJ1-6, with D perhaps TRBD1 (5 bases). With 0 bases removed from V and 6 bases from J, the gap between germline ends came to 12 bases. The CDR3 has 16 amino acids. CDR1 is SGHTA and CDR2 is FQGNSA in the germline V gene. The CDR3 loop is CASSLAGRVLNSPLHF. The CDR3 DNA is TGTGCCAGCAGCTTAGCGGGCAGGGTACTTAATTCACCCCTCCACTTT.

The V and J genes are TRBV7-2 and TRBJ2-1, with 8 nucleotides matching TRBD2. CDR1 SGHTA and CDR2 FQGNSA come from the germline V gene. V lost 0 bases and J lost 3; bases outside the gene matches: 4. This CDR3 spans 16 amino acids. The CDR3 coding sequence is TGTGCCAGCAGCTTAGCCGGGACTAGTATCTACAATGAGCAGTTCTTC. The encoded protein is CASSLAGTSIYNEQFF.

The chain recombines TRBV4-2 with TRBJ2-6; D ambiguous. Germline V gene lookup returns CDR1 LGHNA and CDR2 YNFKEQ. The length of the CDR3 is 15 residues. With 0 bases removed from V and 5 bases from J, the gap between germline ends came to 8 bases. The CDR3 loop is CASSQERVRANVLTF. The CDR3 nucleotides read TGTGCCAGCAGCCAAGAAAGGGTTCGGGCCAACGTCCTGACTTTC.

This clonotype showed up just a few times. CDR3 in amino acids: CASSLRQGSEQYF. The CDR3 DNA reads as TGTGCCAGCAGCTTAAGACAGGGGTCCGAGCAGTACTTC. The chain combines TRBV7-2 with TRBJ2-7; 8 bases line up with TRBD1. J was trimmed by 6 bases and V by 2 bases; bases with no gene match: 3. Germline V lookup: CDR1 SGHTA, CDR2 FQGNSA. The CDR3 covers 13 residues.

This clonotype was counted between two and nine times. This chain joins TRBV29-1 and TRBJ2-3; D perhaps matches TRBD2 (5 bases). Trimming took off 5 bases at V and 4 bases at J, with 19 bases between the two ends. This CDR3 is 15 amino acids long. CDR1 is SQVTM, CDR2 ANQGSEA, per germline. The CDR3 spells CSVNLGLALADTQYF. The CDR3 DNA reads as TGCAGCGTTAACCTTGGGCTAGCCTTAGCAGATACGCAGTATTTT.

Notes on this clonotype: Just one base apart from a much larger clone, this may be a read error. The chain's CDR3 is CASSLVTGKATQYF. The CDR3 DNA follows: TGTGCCAGCAGCTTAGTTACAGGGAAAGCTACGCAGTATTTT. This chain connects TRBV7-9 to TRBJ2-3, with D possibly TRBD1 on 6 matching bases. CDR3 size: 14 residues. V was cut by 1 base and J by 8 bases, with 13 bases left in between. Germline V gene data show CDR1 as SEHNR and CDR2 as FQNEAQ (reference sequence).

This sequence joins TRBV2 and TRBJ2-3, with D unresolved. The V end lost 7 bases, the J end lost 6 bases, and 11 bases lay between the germline ends. Germline lookup yields CDR1 SNHLY and CDR2 FYNNEI. This CDR3 is built from 12 residues. The CDR3 here is CASKNVRDTQYF. As DNA, the CDR3 is TGTGCCAGCAAGAATGTACGGGATACGCAGTATTTT.

This clonotype occurred many times. The chain employs TRBV20-1 and TRBJ1-5, with D uncertain. The germline V gene encodes CDR1 DFQATT and CDR2 SNEGSKA (reference sequence). The CDR3 sequence is 15 residues long. Between the trimmed V and J ends, which lost 2 bases and 2 bases, there was a span of 13 bases. Written as DNA, the CDR3 is TGCAGTGCTAGATCGCCGGGAACGGGCAATCAGCCCCAGCATTTT. Amino acids: CSARSPGTGNQPQHF.

The chain combines TRBV20-1 with TRBJ2-3; D is perhaps TRBD1 (6 bases). The germline CDR1 and CDR2 sequences are DFQATT and SNEGSKA (reference sequence). V lost 0 bases and J 4 bases, leaving 14 bases between the germline ends. The CDR3 totals 15 residues. The chain's CDR3 is CSARDWGLFADTQYF. The DNA of the CDR3 is TGCAGTGCTAGAGATTGGGGGCTGTTCGCAGATACGCAGTATTTT.

The chain recombines TRBV3-1 with TRBJ2-1; D is unresolved. This CDR3 is built from 14 residues. The germline CDR1 and CDR2 sequences are LGHDT and YNNKEL (reference sequence). Between the trimmed V and J ends, which lost 3 bases and 6 bases, there was a span of 12 bases. This CDR3 reads CASSHSTESNEQFF. The CDR3 DNA follows: TGTGCCAGCAGCCACAGCACGGAGTCCAATGAGCAGTTCTTC.

This clonotype was picked up a small number of times. The gene calls are TRBV4-1 and TRBJ2-1, with D tentatively TRBD1 (6 bases). Germline CDR1 and CDR2: MGHRA and YSYEKL. The CDR3 runs to 16 residues. Trimming pared 6 bases from V and 3 bases from J, leaving 18 bases between. The CDR3 nucleotides are TGCGCCAGCAGAGAAGGGACAACCACCTACTACAATGAGCAGTTCTTC. It codes for CASREGTTTYYNEQFF.

This chain uses TRBV6-2 or TRBV6-3 with TRBJ1-2; 8 positions agree with TRBD1. This CDR3 has 16 amino acids. Germline CDR1 reads MNHEY; CDR2 reads SVGEGT. J gave up 5 bases and V 2 bases, and 10 bases lay outside the gene matches. The CDR3 loop reads CASSYNPGQALYGYTF. The CDR3 nucleotides read TGTGCCAGCAGTTACAATCCGGGACAGGCATTATATGGCTACACCTTC.

In DNA, the CDR3 is TGTGCCAGCAGCCAAGACGGACTAGCGGGAGTAGTTGAGCAGTTCTTC. This sequence encodes CASSQDGLAGVVEQFF. The rearrangement joins TRBV3-1 to TRBJ2-1, with 13 bases identical to TRBD2. V shed 0 bases, J shed 9 bases, and the junction held 5 bases outside the gene matches. This CDR3 has 16 amino acids. Looked up from germline, CDR1 is LGHDT and CDR2 is YNNKEL (reference sequence).

V and J are TRBV10-3 and TRBJ2-4; 8 nucleotides line up with TRBD2. The CDR3 is made up of 12 amino acids. Germline values: CDR1 ENHRY, CDR2 SYGVKD. The ends lost 10 bases at V and 10 bases at J; junction bases unmatched: 9. CDR3 region: CATREGGAIQYF. The CDR3 bases are TGTGCCACCCGGGAGGGCGGGGCTATTCAGTACTTC.

The chain joins TRBV4-3 to TRBJ2-1; no clear D gene. Germline values: CDR1 LGHNA, CDR2 YSLEER. The V gene lost 0 bases and the J gene lost 6 bases, with 9 bases spanning the gap. This CDR3 has 14 residues. DNA of the CDR3: TGCGCCAGCAGCCAAGATGTCTCCGTCAATGAGCAGTTCTTC. It translates to CASSQDVSVNEQFF.

This clonotype was detected ten times or more. V and J are TRBV10-3 and TRBJ2-1, with 12 bases fitting TRBD2. CDR3 length equals 15 residues. Germline values: CDR1 ENHRY, CDR2 SYGVKD. The V gene end was trimmed by 3 bases and the J gene end by 10 bases; junction bases not matched to a gene: 7. CDR3 residues: CAISEGTSGYGEQFF. The CDR3, as DNA: TGTGCCATCAGTGAAGGGACTAGCGGGTATGGGGAGCAGTTCTTC.

The sample holds many counts of this clonotype. The chain carries TRBV5-1 and TRBJ2-7; weak D call: TRBD2 (6 bases). The CDR3 is 15 amino acids. Trimming took off 0 bases at V and 5 bases at J, with 15 bases between the two ends. Germline V gene sequence: CDR1 SGHRS, CDR2 YFSETQ. CDR3 in DNA: TGCGCCAGCAGCTTGGAGGCAGGAGGCGGGAACGAGCAGTACTTC. Protein sequence: CASSLEAGGGNEQYF.

The rearrangement joins TRBV20-1 to TRBJ2-1, with 9 bases aligning to TRBD2. The CDR3 contains 16 residues. The V and J ends lost 1 base and 4 bases, in that order; junction bases with no gene match: 8. Germline V gene data show CDR1 as DFQATT and CDR2 as SNEGSKA (reference sequence). The CDR3 DNA sequence: TGCAGTGCTAGAGTCGGGCGGGAGGGGCGATACAATGAGCAGTTCTTC. Its translation is CSARVGREGRYNEQFF.

The chain links TRBV5-1 to TRBJ2-5; 9 positions match TRBD1. Germline CDR1 SGHRS, CDR2 YFSETQ. The CDR3 is 13 amino acids. The V segment lost 6 bases and the J segment 10 bases; nucleotides outside the gene matches: 10. CDR3 region: CASTAGQGNRQYF. For the CDR3, the DNA is TGCGCCAGCACCGCGGGACAGGGAAACCGCCAGTACTTC.

This sequence joins TRBV7-6 and TRBJ2-7, with D perhaps matching TRBD2 (7 bases). The CDR3 extends over 16 amino acids. Trimming left V 0 bases short and J 2 bases short, with 14 bases between. Germline CDR1 reads SGHVS; CDR2 reads FNYEAQ. DNA for the CDR3: TGTGCCAGCAGCTTAGCGGGGGCTAGCGGTACCTACGAGCAGTACTTC. Its protein is CASSLAGASGTYEQYF.

Many counts were recorded for this clonotype. The chain joins TRBV6-5 to TRBJ2-2; TRBD1 is a possible D gene (6 bases). The ends were cut back, 3 bases at V and 4 bases at J, with 15 bases in the middle. In germline, CDR1 is MNHEY, CDR2 SVGAGI. The length of the CDR3 is 16 residues. The DNA for the CDR3 is TGTGCCAGCAGTTATTACCAGGGGCGAGGCACCGGGGAGCTGTTTTTT. As protein: CASSYYQGRGTGELFF.

As for this clonotype: The junction does not match germline at one end; this may be a read error. The gene calls are TRBV4-3 and TRBJ2-3; possibly TRBD2 for D (6 bases). The length of the CDR3 is 15 residues. CDR1 LGHNA and CDR2 YSLEER come from the germline V gene. CDR3: CASSQTNQRLDPQYF. The CDR3 DNA is TGCGCCAGCAGCCAAACCAATCAAAGACTAGATCCGCAGTATTTT.

This clonotype occurred many times. The CDR3 loop reads CASSLQGRNSPLHF. CDR3 nucleotide sequence: TGTGCCAGCAGCCTACAGGGTCGCAATTCACCCCTCCACTTT. The chain has TRBV3-1 and TRBJ1-6; possible D gene TRBD1, 6 bases. Germline V gene sequence: CDR1 LGHDT, CDR2 YNNKEL (reference sequence). This CDR3 comprises 14 residues. Trimming removed 4 bases at V and 7 bases at J, with 11 bases between. Drawing the rest from reference TRBV3-1 and TRBJ1-6, the complete variable domain is DTAVSQTPKYLVTQMGNDKSIKCEQNLGHDTMYWYKQDSKKFLKIMFSYNNKELIINETVPNRFSPKSPDKAHLNLHINSLELGDSAVYFCASSLQGRNSPLHFGNGTRLTVT.